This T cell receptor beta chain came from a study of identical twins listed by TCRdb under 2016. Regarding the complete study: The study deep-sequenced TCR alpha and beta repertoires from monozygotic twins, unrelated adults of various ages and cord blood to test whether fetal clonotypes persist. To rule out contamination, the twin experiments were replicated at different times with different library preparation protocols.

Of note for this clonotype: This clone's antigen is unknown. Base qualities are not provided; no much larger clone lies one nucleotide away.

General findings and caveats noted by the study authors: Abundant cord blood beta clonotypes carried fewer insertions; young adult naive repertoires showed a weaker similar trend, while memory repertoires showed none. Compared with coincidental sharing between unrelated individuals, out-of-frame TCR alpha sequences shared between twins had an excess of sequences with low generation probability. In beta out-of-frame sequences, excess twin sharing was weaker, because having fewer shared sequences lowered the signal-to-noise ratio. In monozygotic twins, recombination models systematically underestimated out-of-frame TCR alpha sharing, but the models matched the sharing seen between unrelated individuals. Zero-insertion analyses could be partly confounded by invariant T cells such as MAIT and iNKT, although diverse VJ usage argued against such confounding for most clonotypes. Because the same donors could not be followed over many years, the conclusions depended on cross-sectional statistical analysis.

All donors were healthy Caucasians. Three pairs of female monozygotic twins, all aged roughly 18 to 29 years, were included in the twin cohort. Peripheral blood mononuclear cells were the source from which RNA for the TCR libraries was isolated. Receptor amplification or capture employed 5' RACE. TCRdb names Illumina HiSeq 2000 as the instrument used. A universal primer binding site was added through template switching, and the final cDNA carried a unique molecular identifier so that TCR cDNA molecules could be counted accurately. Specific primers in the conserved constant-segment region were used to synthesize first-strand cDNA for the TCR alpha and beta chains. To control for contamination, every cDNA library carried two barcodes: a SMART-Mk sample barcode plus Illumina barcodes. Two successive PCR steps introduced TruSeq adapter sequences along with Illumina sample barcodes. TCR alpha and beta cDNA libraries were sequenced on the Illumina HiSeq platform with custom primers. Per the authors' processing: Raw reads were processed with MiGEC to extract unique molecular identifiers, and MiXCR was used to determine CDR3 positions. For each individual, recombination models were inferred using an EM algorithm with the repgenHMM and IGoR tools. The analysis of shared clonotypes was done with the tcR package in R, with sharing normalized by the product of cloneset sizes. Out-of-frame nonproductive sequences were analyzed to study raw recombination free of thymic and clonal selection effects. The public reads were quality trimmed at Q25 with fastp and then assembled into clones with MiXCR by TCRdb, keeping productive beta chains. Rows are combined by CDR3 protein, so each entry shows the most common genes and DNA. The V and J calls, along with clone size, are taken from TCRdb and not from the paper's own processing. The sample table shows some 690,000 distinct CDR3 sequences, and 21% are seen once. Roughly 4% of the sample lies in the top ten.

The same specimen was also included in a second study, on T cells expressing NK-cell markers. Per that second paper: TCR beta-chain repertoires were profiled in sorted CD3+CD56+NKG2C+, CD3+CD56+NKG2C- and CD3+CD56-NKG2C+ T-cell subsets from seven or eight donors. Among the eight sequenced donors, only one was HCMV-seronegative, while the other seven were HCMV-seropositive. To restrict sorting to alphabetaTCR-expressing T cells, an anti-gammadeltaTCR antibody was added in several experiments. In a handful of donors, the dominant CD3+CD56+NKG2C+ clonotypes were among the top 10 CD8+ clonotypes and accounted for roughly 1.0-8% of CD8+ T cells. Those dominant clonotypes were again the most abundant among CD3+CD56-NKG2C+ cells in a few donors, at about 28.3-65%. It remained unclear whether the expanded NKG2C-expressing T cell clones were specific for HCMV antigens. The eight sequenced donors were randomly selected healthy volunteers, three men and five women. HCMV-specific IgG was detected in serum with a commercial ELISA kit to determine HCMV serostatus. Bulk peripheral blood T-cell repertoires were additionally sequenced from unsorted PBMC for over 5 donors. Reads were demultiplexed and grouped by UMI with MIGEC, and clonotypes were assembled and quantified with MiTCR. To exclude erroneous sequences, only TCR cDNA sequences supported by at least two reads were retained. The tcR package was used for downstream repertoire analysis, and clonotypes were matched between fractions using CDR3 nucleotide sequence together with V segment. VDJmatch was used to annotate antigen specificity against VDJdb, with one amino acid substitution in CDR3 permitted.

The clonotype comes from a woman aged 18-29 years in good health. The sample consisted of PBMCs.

Here is the DNA: TGCAGTGCTATACTAGCGGGTGTCACAGATACGCAGTATTTT. This translates into CSAILAGVTDTQYF. Recombination linked TRBV20-1 to TRBJ2-3, with 9 middle bases fitting TRBD2. V lost 4 bases and J lost 2 bases, and the count of bases not matched to a germline gene is 4. The CDR3, from cysteine to phenylalanine, totals 14 residues. Only the CDR3 DNA is retained, 42 bases long and in frame from the first base. Reading the germline V gene (reference sequence) gives CDR1 DFQATT and CDR2 SNEGSKA.